One and the same sample provided the 21 T cell receptor beta chains below, sequenced in a study of CD8+ T cells in alopecia areata. Treatment noted: oral pan-JAK inhibitor, 5-10 mg twice daily. Extracted RNA was reverse transcribed into cDNA, the sequencing template. TCRdb's table, derived via immunoSEQ multiplex PCR, lists solely in-frame clones and lacks some. This sample has some 190,000 clones; about 51% occur once, and the top ten carry around 10%. Sequencing was performed on CD8+ T cells sorted from blood, taken between weeks 51 and 52, from a patient treated with tofacitinib. The receptor source for this set is a human donor with alopecia areata.

This clone has more than one count but fewer than ten. In the same sample, other DNA sequences code for this CDR3. The J gene is TRBJ2-5, the V gene TRBV13; no reliable D call. Germline V gene lookup returns CDR1 PRHDT and CDR2 FYEKMQ (reference sequence). This CDR3 comprises 13 residues. Trimming removed 0 bases from V and 2 bases from J, with 4 bases in between. The CDR3 here is CASSLGRQETQYF. The CDR3 nucleotides read TGTGCCAGCAGCTTAGGCAGACAAGAGACCCAGTACTTC.

J is TRBJ1-6 and V is TRBV30; D is uncertain. There are 14 residues in the CDR3. Trimming removed 3 bases at V and 13 bases at J, with 19 bases between. CDR1 and CDR2 (germline): GTSNPN, SVGIG (reference sequence). CDR3 sequence (DNA): TGTGCCTGGAGCGCTAGCCGGGTGCTGGCGCCCCTCCACTTT. Protein product: CAWSASRVLAPLHF.

This clone was counted only a few times. This chain uses TRBV4-2 with TRBJ2-1, with TRBD2 matching over 7 bases. CDR3 length: 17 amino acids. Trimming at V came to 1 base and at J to 9 bases, leaving 15 bases not matched to a gene. Germline V gene sequence: CDR1 LGHNA, CDR2 YNFKEQ. The CDR3 nucleotides read TGTGCCAGCAGCCAAGCCGGTGCGGGCTCGCCGGGGGGTGAGCAGTTCTTC. Its protein product is CASSQAGAGSPGGEQFF.

The J gene is TRBJ1-2, the V gene TRBV7-9; D not certain. Trimming took 5 bases from V and 5 from J, leaving 12 bases between them. Germline V gene sequence: CDR1 SEHNR, CDR2 FQNEAQ (reference sequence). The length of the CDR3 is 13 residues. The DNA of the CDR3 is TGTGCCAGCAGCCAACGTAACTTATATGGCTACACCTTC. Residues: CASSQRNLYGYTF.

The J gene is TRBJ2-6, the V gene TRBV5-4; TRBD2 agrees at 11 bases. This CDR3 comprises 16 residues. Unmatched junction bases numbered 2, after V lost 3 bases and J lost 3 bases. Germline CDR1 and CDR2: SGHNT and YYREEE (reference sequence). In nucleotides, the CDR3 is TGTGCCAGCAGCTCAACTAGCGGGGGTGGGGCCAACGTCCTGACTTTC. Protein sequence: CASSSTSGGGANVLTF.

This chain joins TRBV29-1 and TRBJ1-4; D unclear. V dropped 5 bases and J dropped 5 bases, with 3 bases sitting between them. Germline loops: CDR1 SQVTM, CDR2 ANQGSEA. The CDR3 runs 10 residues. The CDR3 sequence is CSVLNEKLFF. CDR3 nucleotides: TGCAGCGTTCTCAATGAAAAACTGTTTTTT.

This sequence joins TRBV7-9 and TRBJ1-4; the D is unclear. Trimming took 0 bases from V and 7 from J, leaving 6 bases between them. This CDR3 has 13 residues. Germline CDR1 is SEHNR and CDR2 is FQNEAQ (reference sequence). The CDR3: CASSLAAPEKLFF. CDR3 coding DNA: TGTGCCAGCAGCTTAGCGGCACCTGAAAAACTGTTTTTT.

The chain joins TRBV7-9 to TRBJ2-5; the D is unclear. Germline V CDR1 and CDR2: SEHNR, FQNEAQ (reference sequence). The CDR3 has 14 amino acids. The ends were cut back, 8 bases at V and 0 bases at J, with 13 bases in the middle. CDR3 in amino acids: CASVSLFNQETQYF. The CDR3 DNA reads as TGTGCCAGCGTTTCTCTGTTCAACCAAGAGACCCAGTACTTC.

The J gene is TRBJ2-1, the V gene TRBV30; D is possibly TRBD1 or TRBD2 (5 bases each). Germline CDR1 and CDR2: GTSNPN and SVGIG (reference sequence). The CDR3 consists of 13 residues. With 3 bases removed from V and 4 bases from J, the gap between germline ends came to 10 bases. The CDR3 sequence: CAWRPGRYNEQFF. DNA for the CDR3: TGTGCCTGGAGACCGGGACGGTACAATGAGCAGTTCTTC.

V is TRBV13 and J is TRBJ2-1; the match to TRBD1 covers 8 bases. The germline gives CDR1 PRHDT, CDR2 FYEKMQ (reference sequence). The CDR3 sequence is 16 residues long. After removal of 6 bases from V and 3 bases from J, the junction contained 10 bases not matched to a gene. The CDR3, as DNA: TGTGCCAGCAGGGGACCGCCGGGACAGGTCTACAATGAGCAGTTCTTC. Its protein is CASRGPPGQVYNEQFF.

The rearrangement uses TRBV18 and TRBJ1-5; D gene ambiguous. The ends were cut back, 2 bases at V and 1 base at J, with 3 bases in the middle. The CDR3 length is 13 residues. Germline loops: CDR1 KGHSH, CDR2 LQKENI. The CDR3 is CASSPGSNQPQHF. The CDR3 bases are TGTGCCAGCTCACCAGGGAGCAATCAGCCCCAGCATTTT.

In this sample, this clone turned up a few times. This may stem from a read error, because a much larger clone lies one nucleotide away. The chain couples TRBV7-3 to TRBJ2-2, with no clear D. Trimming removed 3 bases from V and 1 base from J, with 3 bases in between. The CDR3 contains 13 residues. CDR1 and CDR2 (germline): SGHTA, FQGTGA. The CDR3 DNA reads as TGTGCCAGCAGCTTGGGGAACACCGGGGAGCTGTTTTTT. The encoded protein is CASSLGNTGELFF. Using reference TRBV7-3 and TRBJ2-2 for the parts outside the CDR3, the full variable domain is GAGVSQTPSNKVTEKGKYVELRCDPISGHTALYWYRQSLGQGPEFLIYFQGTGAADDSGLPNDRFFAVRPEGSVSTLKIQRTERGDSAVYLCASSLGNTGELFFGEGSRLTVL.

For this clone: One end of the junction varies from germline; a read error may be responsible. The CDR3 DNA sequence: TGTGCCAGCAGTACCGGACCCGTCCCTCACTTC. It specifies CASSTGPVPHF. The chain couples TRBV2 to TRBJ2-7; no reliable D call. The CDR3 totals 11 residues. The germline CDR1 and CDR2 sequences are SNHLY and FYNNEI.

The gene calls are TRBV27 and TRBJ1-5, with D possibly matching TRBD1 (5 bases). This CDR3 contains 14 residues. CDR1 MNHEY and CDR2 SMNVEV come from the germline V gene (reference sequence). The V gene lost 2 bases and the J gene lost 10 bases, with 15 bases spanning the gap. The CDR3 DNA reads TGTGCCAGCAGTTTAGGACAACCGGGATTCCCCCAGCATTTT. Encoded protein: CASSLGQPGFPQHF.

This clone was seen once. The chain couples TRBV14 to TRBJ2-7; possible D gene TRBD1, 6 bases. The germline V gene has CDR1 SGHDN and CDR2 FVKESK. V lost 0 bases to trimming and J lost 2 bases, with 11 bases between them. The CDR3 totals 15 residues. The CDR3: CASSQDRGSTYEQYF. For the CDR3, the DNA is TGTGCCAGCAGCCAAGATAGGGGGAGCACCTACGAGCAGTACTTC.

V and J are TRBV27 and TRBJ1-1, with D possibly being TRBD1 (5 bases). Trimming removed 6 bases at V and 4 bases at J, with 12 bases between. This CDR3 spans 13 amino acids. From germline, CDR1 is MNHEY and CDR2 SMNVEV (reference sequence). CDR3 amino acids: CASSPGGGTEAFF. The DNA of the CDR3 is TGTGCCAGCAGCCCCGGGGGGGGCACTGAAGCTTTCTTT.

The J gene is TRBJ2-7, the V gene TRBV6-5, with 8 bases fitting TRBD1. Trimming took 0 bases from V and 4 from J; bases not matched to a gene: 2. The CDR3 has 14 amino acids. Germline-derived CDR1 and CDR2 are MNHEY and SVGAGI. This CDR3 is CASSYSDREYEQYF. For the CDR3, the DNA is TGTGCCAGCAGTTACTCGGACAGGGAGTACGAGCAGTACTTC.

This chain joins TRBV2 and TRBJ2-3; TRBD2 matches at 9 bases. CDR1 and CDR2 from the germline V gene are SNHLY and FYNNEI. The trim removed 6 bases at V and 4 bases at J, leaving 14 bases unmatched. This CDR3 is built from 17 residues. Here the CDR3 reads CASSFESGGPPADTQYF. CDR3 coding DNA: TGTGCCAGCAGCTTCGAAAGCGGGGGGCCGCCGGCAGATACGCAGTATTTT.

This clone was found once. The gene calls are TRBV9 and TRBJ1-4, with D unresolved. Germline values: CDR1 SGDLS, CDR2 YYNGEE. V was trimmed by 3 bases and J by 5 bases, leaving 14 bases between them. The CDR3 sequence is 15 residues long. CDR3 in DNA: TGTGCCAGCAGCGCCCGGTTACGCCAGAATGAAAAACTGTTTTTT. Translated, it gives CASSARLRQNEKLFF.

This clone was picked up one time. This chain joins TRBV29-1 and TRBJ2-5; 9 bases fit TRBD2. V shed 5 bases, J shed 5 bases, and the junction held 6 bases outside the gene matches. Germline V gene lookup returns CDR1 SQVTM and CDR2 ANQGSEA. This CDR3 contains 13 residues. The CDR3 loop is CSVHSSGVETQYF. The CDR3 DNA sequence: TGCAGCGTTCATTCTAGCGGGGTGGAGACCCAGTACTTC.

The chain has TRBV7-9 and TRBJ2-5, with a weak D call TRBD2 (5 bases). V lost 0 bases, J lost 3 bases, and 11 bases lay in between. The CDR3 length is 15 residues. Germline V gives CDR1 SEHNR, CDR2 FQNEAQ (reference sequence). Here the CDR3 DNA reads TGTGCCAGCAGCTTAGCGGGGTCCGGGGAAGAGACCCAGTACTTC. Its translation is CASSLAGSGEETQYF.